This T cell receptor (beta chain) originates from a study of T cell responses to AZD1222 COVID-19 vaccine. Study as a whole: Second-dose schedules of about 4 or about 12 weeks were combined.

Profiled with immunoSEQ multiplex PCR; TCRdb holds only in-frame clones, not every one. The table includes 120,000 or so clones, roughly nine tenths detected once. The CDR3 length is 13 residues. V shed 4 bases and J 4 bases; nucleotides not matched to a gene: 1. Study-wide points: Just six AZD1222 recipients were seropositive at baseline. The study sampled repertoires only after the peak T cell response. Clonal diversity may have been underestimated in mostly white British donors.

Note on this clone: Its antigen is still unknown.

The sample here was peripheral blood, taken on day 0 of AZD1222 vaccination. This sequence joins TRBV12-3 or TRBV12-4 and TRBJ2-4; TRBD1 matches 7 bases. This sequence originates from an adult in good health. This CDR3 is CASSSGQKNIQYF. CDR3 nucleotides: TGTGCCAGCAGTTCGGGACAGAAAAACATTCAGTACTTC.